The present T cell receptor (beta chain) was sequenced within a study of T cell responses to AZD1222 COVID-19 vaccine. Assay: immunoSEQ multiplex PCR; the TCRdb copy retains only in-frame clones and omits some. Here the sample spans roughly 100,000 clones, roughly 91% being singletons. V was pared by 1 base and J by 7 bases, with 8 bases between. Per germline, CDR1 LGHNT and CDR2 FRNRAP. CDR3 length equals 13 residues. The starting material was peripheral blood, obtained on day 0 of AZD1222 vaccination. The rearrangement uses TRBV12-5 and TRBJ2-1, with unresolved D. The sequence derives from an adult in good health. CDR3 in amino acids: CASGLGSRNEQFF. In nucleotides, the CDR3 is TGTGCTAGTGGTTTGGGCAGCCGAAATGAGCAGTTCTTC.